The 28 T cell receptor beta chains below all came from one sample that was sequenced in a study of T-cell memory formation after mild COVID-19. TCRdb re-called the 5' RACE reads with MiXCR, one entry per CDR3 protein. Among roughly 620,000 distinct CDR3 sequences, approximately 18% were seen once, and the ten largest hold around 12%. Sequencing was done on a sample of PBMCs or a T cell subset sorted from them (not recorded which). Receptors originate from an adult woman who had mild COVID-19 (a few samples of this study predate the infection). Cell type and time point are not known.

The rearrangement links TRBV7-9 to TRBJ1-6; D is unclear. This CDR3 spans 15 amino acids. Trimming cost V 5 bases and J 5 bases, with 13 bases left between them. CDR1 and CDR2 from the germline V gene are SEHNR and FQNEAQ (reference sequence). The CDR3 DNA reads TGTGCCAGCAGCCTAGAGCTAACGAATAATTCACCCCTCCACTTT. Its protein product is CASSLELTNNSPLHF.

The chain employs TRBV29-1 and TRBJ1-1, with 8 bases matching TRBD1. The CDR3 loop spans 14 amino acids. Germline lookup yields CDR1 SQVTM and CDR2 ANQGSEA. V lost 1 base and J lost 4; bases outside the gene matches: 5. The CDR3 coding sequence is TGCAGCGTTGAAGGGACAGGGCGTAGCACTGAAGCTTTCTTT. Protein sequence: CSVEGTGRSTEAFF.

The CDR3 nucleotides read TGTGCCAGCAGGGTACAGGGGGCGGGTAACTATGGCTACACCTTC. Translated, it gives CASRVQGAGNYGYTF. V gene TRBV6-5 combines with J gene TRBJ1-2; TRBD1 matches 9 bases. The germline V gene encodes CDR1 MNHEY and CDR2 SVGAGI. CDR3 size: 15 residues. Trimming removed 6 bases from V and 1 base from J; junction bases left unmatched: 6.

This clonotype was observed a handful of times. This rearrangement joins TRBV5-6 to TRBJ2-7; 7 bases map to TRBD2. This CDR3 is built from 17 residues. Germline assignment: CDR1 SGHDT and CDR2 YYEEEE. V dropped 0 bases and J dropped 5; count of bases not matched to a gene: 14. CDR3 in amino acids: CASSLGTLRGGPNEQYF. In nucleotides, the CDR3 is TGTGCCAGCAGCTTGGGGACTTTAAGGGGAGGGCCTAACGAGCAGTACTTC.

This clonotype was seen a handful of times. The J gene is TRBJ2-2, the V gene TRBV23-1; a weak D match, TRBD2 (5 bases). TRBV23-1 qualifies as an ORF whose function is uncertain. V was cut by 10 bases and J by 3 bases, with 21 bases left in between. CDR3 length: 16 amino acids. The CDR3 here is CANALEGLLYTGELFF. For the CDR3, the DNA is TGCGCCAACGCCCTTGAGGGTCTTTTATACACCGGGGAGCTGTTTTTT.

The chain joins TRBV12-3 or TRBV12-4 to TRBJ2-7; 7 bases match TRBD1. The junction had 6 bases not matched to a gene; V was cut back by 5 bases and J by 2 bases. The CDR3 loop spans 14 amino acids. The CDR3 protein is CASSPPGQPYEQYF. CDR3 nucleotide sequence: TGTGCCAGCAGTCCCCCGGGACAGCCCTACGAGCAGTACTTC.

This sequence joins TRBV20-1 and TRBJ2-1; D might be TRBD1 or TRBD2, each matching 6 bases. The CDR3 is made up of 15 amino acids. Between the trimmed V and J ends, which lost 2 bases and 2 bases, there was a span of 13 bases. In germline, CDR1 is DFQATT, CDR2 SNEGSKA (reference sequence). DNA of the CDR3: TGCAGTGCTAGAATACCCGGGGGCCCCTACAATGAGCAGTTCTTC. Residues: CSARIPGGPYNEQFF.

In this sample, this clonotype turned up a few times. The chain recombines TRBV7-6 with TRBJ2-5; tentatively, D is TRBD2 (6 bases). CDR3 size: 15 residues. With 5 bases removed from V and 2 bases from J, the gap between germline ends came to 15 bases. Germline V gene data show CDR1 as SGHVS and CDR2 as FNYEAQ. CDR3 sequence: CASSSASVGQETQYF. DNA for the CDR3: TGTGCCAGCAGCAGTGCTAGCGTGGGGCAAGAGACCCAGTACTTC.

This clonotype has a handful of counts. J is TRBJ2-1 and V is TRBV6-6, with a weak D call TRBD2 (5 bases). V lost 3 bases to trimming and J lost 9 bases, with 15 bases between them. The CDR3 loop spans 14 amino acids. Germline CDR1 MNHNY, CDR2 SVGAGI (reference sequence). The CDR3: CASSYADSAGEQFF. The CDR3 DNA follows: TGTGCCAGCAGTTATGCGGATTCCGCGGGTGAGCAGTTCTTC.

In DNA form, the CDR3 reads TGCGCCAGCAGCCAGGGGGGAGGACAGGGTGAACCCAAAAACATTCAGTACTTC. This sequence encodes CASSQGGGQGEPKNIQYF. This chain uses TRBV4-1 with TRBJ2-4, with 8 bases identical to TRBD1. Germline V gene lookup returns CDR1 MGHRA and CDR2 YSYEKL. Unmatched junction bases numbered 12, after V lost 3 bases and J lost 2 bases. This CDR3 is 18 amino acids long.

The table lists this clonotype with many counts. The gene calls are TRBV5-6 and TRBJ2-7; a weak D match, TRBD1 (6 bases). From germline, CDR1 is SGHDT and CDR2 YYEEEE. CDR3 length: 17 residues. V was shortened by 2 bases and J by 3 bases, with 21 bases between the two germline ends. CDR3 coding DNA: TGTGCCAGCAGCTTTTCCCCGGGACACCAAATGTACTACGAGCAGTACTTC. This gives the protein CASSFSPGHQMYYEQYF.

This clonotype was detected a few times. The chain is built from TRBV12-3 or TRBV12-4 and TRBJ1-5, with D possibly being TRBD1 (5 bases). The CDR3 is 16 residues long. V was clipped by 0 bases and J by 4 bases, with 13 bases between them. This CDR3 is CASSLATGLTNQPQHF. DNA for the CDR3: TGTGCCAGCAGTTTAGCAACGGGACTGACAAATCAGCCCCAGCATTTT.

The chain joins TRBV11-3 to TRBJ2-1; 7 bases map to TRBD1. J lost 7 bases, V lost 5 bases, and 17 bases had no gene match. In germline, CDR1 is SGHNT, CDR2 YENEEA. The CDR3 is 17 amino acids. CDR3 region: CASSRAIGSGGRNEQFF. CDR3 nucleotide sequence: TGTGCCAGCAGCCGTGCGATCGGTTCAGGGGGAAGGAATGAGCAGTTCTTC.

This clonotype was detected only a few times. The chain links TRBV29-1 to TRBJ1-4; 8 positions agree with TRBD1. V lost 7 bases and J lost 7; bases outside the gene matches: 8. The CDR3 loop spans 13 amino acids. The germline CDR1 and CDR2 sequences are SQVTM and ANQGSEA. As DNA, the CDR3 is TGCAGCGCCAACAGGGGGTTTGGTGAAAAACTGTTTTTT. Amino acids: CSANRGFGEKLFF.

This clonotype came up a few times. This chain joins TRBV24-1 and TRBJ2-1; TRBD2 is a possible D gene (5 bases). V was trimmed by 4 bases and J by 6 bases, leaving 18 bases between them. The CDR3 is made up of 16 amino acids. Germline V CDR1 and CDR2: KGHDR, SFDVKD. The CDR3 protein is CATSDPTGIRGNEQFF. In DNA form, the CDR3 reads TGTGCCACCAGTGACCCGACGGGGATTCGCGGCAATGAGCAGTTCTTC.

This chain links TRBV15 with TRBJ2-5; D is uncertain. Germline V lookup: CDR1 LNHNV, CDR2 YYDKDF (reference sequence). CDR3 length: 15 residues. V was shortened by 0 bases and J by 5 bases, with 13 bases between the two germline ends. The CDR3 sequence: CATSRDWTEGETQYF. In DNA form, the CDR3 reads TGTGCCACCAGCAGAGATTGGACGGAAGGGGAGACCCAGTACTTC.

This chain links TRBV5-6 with TRBJ2-1, with D perhaps matching TRBD2 (5 bases). Trimming removed 4 bases from V and 12 bases from J, with 14 bases in between. Germline values: CDR1 SGHDT, CDR2 YYEEEE. The CDR3 is 12 amino acids. Written as DNA, the CDR3 is TGTGCCAGCAGCACTCCACCAAGCGGGCAGTTCTTC. Translated: CASSTPPSGQFF.

The sample holds a few counts of this clonotype. The rearrangement joins TRBV12-3 or TRBV12-4 to TRBJ2-7; D might be TRBD2 (7 bases). This CDR3 has 14 amino acids. V lost 5 bases, J lost 7 bases, and 18 bases lay in between. As DNA, the CDR3 is TGTGCCAGCAGTACCCCCCGGGGGGCGGGTGAGCAGTACTTC. As protein: CASSTPRGAGEQYF.

The V gene is TRBV7-8, the J gene TRBJ1-1; D call uncertain. CDR1 SGHVS and CDR2 FQNEAQ come from the germline V gene. The V and J ends lost 5 bases and 7 bases respectively, with 17 bases between them. CDR3 size: 14 residues. For the CDR3, the DNA is TGTGCCAGCAGCATCACTACCGTGGCAGGTGAAGCTTTCTTT. This sequence encodes CASSITTVAGEAFF.

This chain links TRBV5-6 with TRBJ2-1; 7 nucleotides line up with TRBD1. The germline gives CDR1 SGHDT, CDR2 YYEEEE. The CDR3 loop spans 12 amino acids. V lost 4 bases, J lost 15 bases, and 10 bases stayed unmatched. Here the CDR3 reads CASSRPTGLPFF. The CDR3 DNA is TGTGCCAGCAGCAGACCGACAGGGCTACCGTTCTTC.

This clonotype was recorded many times. This rearrangement joins TRBV2 to TRBJ2-2, with TRBD1 matching 10 bases. With V trimmed by 8 bases and J by 6 bases, 0 bases remained unmatched. The length of the CDR3 is 12 residues. The germline V gene encodes CDR1 SNHLY and CDR2 FYNNEI. CDR3 coding DNA: TGTGCCAGCGGACAGGGGGCCGGGGAGCTGTTTTTT. Protein sequence: CASGQGAGELFF. Together with reference TRBV2 and TRBJ2-2, the CDR3 gives the full variable domain: EPEVTQTPSHQVTQMGQEVILRCVPISNHLYFYWYRQILGQKVEFLVSFYNNEISEKSEIFDDQFSVERPDGSNFTLKIRSTKLEDSAMYFCASGQGAGELFFGEGSRLTVL.

This clonotype showed up many times. This chain uses TRBV7-9 with TRBJ2-7; 11 positions match TRBD2. CDR1 and CDR2 (germline): SEHNR, FQNEAQ (reference sequence). This CDR3 comprises 15 residues. V lost 5 bases to trimming and J lost 0 bases; unmatched junction nucleotides: 3. CDR3 nucleotide sequence: TGTGCCAGCAGCCGTAGCGGGGGGGCCTCCTACGAGCAGTACTTC. Its translation is CASSRSGGASYEQYF.

This clonotype has only a few counts. The chain carries TRBV5-1 and TRBJ2-7; 7 bases are shared with TRBD2. Germline CDR1 SGHRS, CDR2 YFSETQ. Trimming at V came to 4 bases and at J to 1 base, leaving 11 bases not matched to a gene. This CDR3 has 16 amino acids. The CDR3 sequence is CASSPGRNSRSYEQYF. The CDR3 DNA sequence: TGCGCCAGCAGCCCCGGGAGGAACTCGAGATCCTACGAGCAGTACTTC.

Only a few counts were recorded for this clonotype. The V gene is TRBV20-1, the J gene TRBJ2-5; 9 bases align to TRBD2. The germline V gene encodes CDR1 DFQATT and CDR2 SNEGSKA (reference sequence). With V trimmed by 0 bases and J by 5 bases, 7 bases remained unmatched. The CDR3 spans 15 residues. In nucleotides, the CDR3 is TGCAGTGCTAGAGATGTTAGCGGGAGCTTGGAGACCCAGTACTTC. Protein product: CSARDVSGSLETQYF.

This clonotype was detected a few times. The gene calls are TRBV7-6 and TRBJ2-1, with unresolved D. This CDR3 spans 15 amino acids. V lost 5 bases and J lost 0, with 11 bases in between. CDR1 and CDR2 from the germline V gene are SGHVS and FNYEAQ. The CDR3 sequence: CASSASLSSYNEQFF. CDR3 nucleotides: TGTGCCAGCAGCGCTTCCCTGAGCTCCTACAATGAGCAGTTCTTC.

The table lists this clonotype with a few counts. This rearrangement joins TRBV10-3 to TRBJ2-1, with D tentatively TRBD2 (6 bases). The CDR3 covers 15 residues. Between the trimmed V and J ends, which lost 4 bases and 3 bases, there was a span of 13 bases. Per the germline V gene, CDR1 is ENHRY and CDR2 is SYGVKD. The CDR3 region has the DNA TGTGCCATCAGTGGGAAAGCGGGCAGCTACAATGAGCAGTTCTTC. Translating gives CAISGKAGSYNEQFF.

In its sample, this clonotype was seen a few times. V and J are TRBV7-2 and TRBJ2-1, with D unresolved. CDR3 size: 14 residues. Between the trimmed V and J ends, which lost 1 base and 5 bases, there was a span of 9 bases. CDR1 SGHTA and CDR2 FQGNSA come from the germline V gene. The CDR3 spells CASSLGMWDNEQFF. The CDR3 DNA reads as TGTGCCAGCAGCTTAGGGATGTGGGACAATGAGCAGTTCTTC.

This clonotype turned up a few times. The V and J genes are TRBV29-1 and TRBJ2-1; D is unresolved. The CDR3 covers 11 residues. Trimming removed 1 base from V and 6 bases from J, with 4 bases in between. Germline-derived CDR1 and CDR2 are SQVTM and ANQGSEA. In DNA, the CDR3 is TGCAGCGTTGAAGGTGGCAATGAGCAGTTCTTC. It yields the protein CSVEGGNEQFF.